The next 28 T cell receptor beta chains were all read from a single sample in a study of T cells and Merkel cell carcinoma outcomes. Assay used: immunoSEQ multiplex PCR; TCRdb lists only in-frame clones, some missing. The data show some 19,000 clones, roughly four fifths seen once. Sequencing was performed on tumor tissue from Merkel cell carcinoma. These receptor sequences come from a human donor with Merkel cell carcinoma.

The chain links TRBV7-9 to TRBJ2-7, with D possibly being TRBD2 (8 bases). The germline V gene has CDR1 SEHNR and CDR2 FQNEAQ (reference sequence). The V end was cut by 7 bases, the J end by 4 bases, with 20 bases between. The CDR3 is 15 residues long. CDR3 coding DNA: TGTGCCAGCACCCAAGGGGGCGGGAGGAATTACGAGCAGTACTTC. Protein: CASTQGGGRNYEQYF.

This sequence joins TRBV5-4 and TRBJ1-2; TRBD1 agrees at 7 bases. Germline assignment: CDR1 SGHNT and CDR2 YYREEE (reference sequence). The CDR3 spans 15 residues. Germline trimming cut 4 bases from V and 4 bases from J; bases unmatched to any gene: 10. CDR3: CASSVVRGERYGYTF. DNA of the CDR3: TGTGCCAGCAGCGTTGTCAGGGGGGAGCGCTATGGCTACACCTTC.

The V call is TRBV4-1, the J call TRBJ2-3; possibly TRBD2 for D (6 bases). The germline CDR1 and CDR2 sequences are MGHRA and YSYEKL. Trimming stripped 1 base from V and 11 bases from J, with 16 bases between. The CDR3 runs 14 residues. The CDR3 coding sequence is TGCGCCAGCAGCCAAGGGGTAGCGGCCGGGTTGCAGTATTTT. Translating it yields CASSQGVAAGLQYF.

This clone was found a few times. The chain joins TRBV9 to TRBJ2-1; no reliable D call. V dropped 0 bases and J dropped 6 bases, with 19 bases sitting between them. This CDR3 comprises 17 residues. The germline CDR1 and CDR2 sequences are SGDLS and YYNGEE. DNA of the CDR3: TGTGCCAGCAGCGTAGATGAGGTGAGGAGTTTCCTCAATGAGCAGTTCTTC. As protein: CASSVDEVRSFLNEQFF.

The chain couples TRBV6-5 to TRBJ2-3; TRBD2 aligns across 8 bases. Per the germline V gene, CDR1 is MNHEY and CDR2 is SVGAGI. V gave up 9 bases and J gave up 6 bases; unmatched junction bases: 8. The CDR3 sequence is 13 residues long. CDR3 residues: CASARGGRDTQYF. The CDR3 nucleotides read TGTGCCAGTGCACGGGGGGGCCGGGATACGCAGTATTTT.

Comment on this clone: In the same sample, other DNA sequences code for this CDR3. The chain carries TRBV5-6 and TRBJ1-4; D is uncertain. The germline V gene encodes CDR1 SGHDT and CDR2 YYEEEE. The CDR3 totals 12 residues. With 1 base removed from V and 4 bases from J, the gap between germline ends came to 2 bases. The CDR3 sequence is CASSLNNEKLFF. CDR3 DNA: TGTGCCAGCAGCTTGAATAATGAAAAACTGTTTTTT.

The chain couples TRBV9 to TRBJ2-6, with 12 bases fitting TRBD2. With V trimmed by 4 bases and J by 4 bases, 6 bases remained unmatched. The germline CDR1 and CDR2 sequences are SGDLS and YYNGEE. The CDR3 contains 17 residues. This CDR3 is CASSLLAGGTGANVLTF. The CDR3 DNA sequence: TGTGCCAGCAGCCTACTAGCGGGAGGAACGGGGGCCAACGTCCTGACTTTC.

The chain is built from TRBV29-1 and TRBJ1-6; 9 bases line up with TRBD1. Germline lookup yields CDR1 SQVTM and CDR2 ANQGSEA. The CDR3 runs 15 residues. After removal of 7 bases from V and 7 bases from J, the junction contained 11 bases not matched to a gene. CDR3 in DNA: TGCAGCGCTACGGAGGGACAGGGCGGCAATTCACCCCTCCACTTT. Its protein is CSATEGQGGNSPLHF.

The chain uses TRBV5-6 and TRBJ2-7; tentatively, D is TRBD2 (5 bases). CDR1 is SGHDT, CDR2 YYEEEE, per germline. V was trimmed by 4 bases and J by 2 bases, leaving 10 bases between them. There are 13 residues in the CDR3. The CDR3 region is CASSGGYPYEQYF. CDR3 coding DNA: TGTGCCAGCAGCGGCGGGTATCCCTACGAGCAGTACTTC.

In DNA form, the CDR3 reads TGTGCCAGTAGTATAAGCTGGACGGCCTACGAGCAGTACTTC. Encoded protein: CASSISWTAYEQYF. The chain joins TRBV19 to TRBJ2-7; D gene unclear. V lost 2 bases and J lost 2, with 10 bases in between. Germline V lookup: CDR1 LNHDA, CDR2 SQIVND (reference sequence). The CDR3 extends over 14 amino acids.

The genes are TRBV6-4 and TRBJ2-3; TRBD2 matches at 8 bases. With V trimmed by 8 bases and J by 6 bases, 13 bases remained unmatched. The CDR3 sequence is 15 residues long. The germline gives CDR1 MRHNA, CDR2 SNTAGT. CDR3 protein: CASSRNGGALDTQYF. In nucleotides, the CDR3 is TGTGCCAGCTCTCGAAACGGGGGGGCCTTGGATACGCAGTATTTT.

The V call is TRBV18, the J call TRBJ2-5; D possibly matches TRBD1 or TRBD2 (5 bases each). Trimming cost V 3 bases and J 5 bases, with 19 bases left between them. Looked up from germline, CDR1 is KGHSH and CDR2 is LQKENI. This CDR3 is 16 amino acids long. The CDR3 protein is CASSPIVGWGSETQYF. The DNA for the CDR3 is TGTGCCAGCTCACCCATCGTGGGATGGGGGAGCGAGACCCAGTACTTC.

The chain joins TRBV5-6 to TRBJ1-3; D gene ambiguous. The V end was cut by 7 bases, the J end by 4 bases, with 18 bases between. The CDR3 runs 15 residues. Germline V gene sequence: CDR1 SGHDT, CDR2 YYEEEE. CDR3 loop: CASSPGSETGNTIYF. The CDR3 DNA reads as TGTGCCAGCTCGCCCGGCTCAGAGACAGGAAACACCATATATTTT.

CDR3 bases: TGTGCCAGCAGCTACAGGGGCAATCAGCCCCAGCATTTT. It is translated as CASSYRGNQPQHF. The genes are TRBV7-2 and TRBJ1-5; D may be TRBD1 (6 bases). The germline gives CDR1 SGHTA, CDR2 FQGNSA. This CDR3 contains 13 residues. Between the trimmed V and J ends, which lost 4 bases and 2 bases, there was a span of 6 bases.

CDR3 protein: CASSMVGYGYTF. The CDR3 DNA reads TGTGCCAGCAGTATGGTGGGCTACGGCTACACCTTC. J is TRBJ1-2 and V is TRBV28; D gene unclear. Trimming removed 5 bases from V and 8 bases from J, with 12 bases in between. This CDR3 has 12 amino acids. Per the germline V gene, CDR1 is MDHEN and CDR2 is SYDVKM.

The chain is built from TRBV6-6 and TRBJ1-4; 12 bases fit TRBD1. The CDR3 has 15 residues. The V and J ends lost 2 bases and 8 bases, in that order; junction bases with no gene match: 3. CDR1 is MNHNY, CDR2 SVGAGI, per germline (reference sequence). The DNA for the CDR3 is TGTGCCAGCAGTTACGGGACAGGGGGCGTCGAAAAACTGTTTTTT. Its translation is CASSYGTGGVEKLFF.

This CDR3 reads CASSGGRVYTEAFF. CDR3 nucleotide sequence: TGTGCCAGCAGCGGGGGCAGGGTATACACTGAAGCTTTCTTT. The chain links TRBV5-4 to TRBJ1-1, with a tentative D call TRBD1 (6 bases). From germline, CDR1 is SGHNT and CDR2 YYREEE (reference sequence). V was pared by 4 bases and J by 3 bases, with 13 bases between. The CDR3 has 14 residues.

The chain has TRBV14 and TRBJ1-3; D is unclear. Germline values: CDR1 SGHDN, CDR2 FVKESK. The CDR3 has 13 residues. The germline V and J ends were trimmed by 4 bases and 4 bases, with 8 bases remaining between them. CDR3 coding DNA: TGTGCCAGCAGCCGCCCGGAAGGAAACACCATATATTTT. Its translation is CASSRPEGNTIYF.

Here the CDR3 reads CASIAGTPYNSPLHF. CDR3 in DNA: TGTGCCAGCATAGCAGGCACCCCCTATAATTCACCCCTCCACTTT. The chain joins TRBV6-6 to TRBJ1-6; D is uncertain. Germline CDR1 is MNHNY and CDR2 is SVGAGI (reference sequence). V lost 7 bases, J lost 2 bases, and 12 bases lay in between. The CDR3 contains 15 residues.

This clone was found a few times. The same CDR3 also results from other DNA sequences found in this sample. This chain uses TRBV2 with TRBJ2-5; possibly TRBD1 or TRBD2 for D (5 bases each). This CDR3 spans 15 amino acids. V was trimmed by 1 base and J by 4 bases, leaving 13 bases between them. Germline V gives CDR1 SNHLY, CDR2 FYNNEI. The CDR3 bases are TGTGCCAGCAGTGAAGGGTTGAGGGGAGTAGAGACCCAGTACTTC. This codes for CASSEGLRGVETQYF.

The chain couples TRBV5-1 to TRBJ1-5; D gene ambiguous. The CDR3 has 14 amino acids. Trimming shortened V by 2 bases and J by 3 bases, and 9 bases separated the two germline ends. Germline values: CDR1 SGHRS, CDR2 YFSETQ. The CDR3 DNA reads TGCGCCAGCAGCTTAGGCGACCACAATCAGCCCCAGCATTTT. The encoded protein is CASSLGDHNQPQHF.

This chain uses TRBV19 with TRBJ2-1, with 7 bases matching TRBD2. This CDR3 spans 16 amino acids. Germline V gives CDR1 LNHDA, CDR2 SQIVND (reference sequence). The junction had 6 bases not matched to a gene; V was cut back by 0 bases and J by 4 bases. Here the CDR3 reads CASSIDQGGWYNEQFF. CDR3 coding DNA: TGTGCCAGTAGTATAGATCAGGGAGGGTGGTACAATGAGCAGTTCTTC.

The chain links TRBV5-4 to TRBJ2-7; 8 bases agree with TRBD2. The V segment lost 4 bases and the J segment 6 bases; nucleotides outside the gene matches: 12. The germline gives CDR1 SGHNT, CDR2 YYREEE (reference sequence). The CDR3 consists of 15 residues. The CDR3 DNA sequence: TGTGCCAGCAGCCCCCAGCGGGAGTTCGGTCGCGAGCAGTACTTC. Protein: CASSPQREFGREQYF. Together with reference TRBV5-4 and TRBJ2-7, the CDR3 gives the full variable domain: ETGVTQSPTHLIKTRGQQVTLRCSSQSGHNTVSWYQQALGQGPQFIFQYYREEENGRGNFPPRFSGLQFPNYSSELNVNALELDDSALYLCASSPQREFGREQYFGPGTRLTVT.

The chain recombines TRBV19 with TRBJ2-7; 9 nucleotides line up with TRBD2. V lost 5 bases and J lost 6; bases outside the gene matches: 8. CDR3 length: 14 residues. CDR1 is LNHDA and CDR2 is SQIVND in the germline V gene (reference sequence). The CDR3 reads CASSLSGSGSEQYF. CDR3 nucleotide sequence: TGTGCCAGTAGTCTTAGCGGGAGCGGAAGCGAGCAGTACTTC.

The chain couples TRBV6-1 to TRBJ2-1; the D gene could be TRBD1 or TRBD2 (6 bases each). The CDR3 is 13 amino acids. Germline loops: CDR1 MNHNS, CDR2 SASEGT. The V end was cut by 10 bases, the J end by 4 bases, with 14 bases between. This CDR3 is CATPRGAYNEQFF. The DNA of the CDR3 is TGTGCCACCCCTAGGGGGGCATACAATGAGCAGTTCTTC.

The V and J genes are TRBV9 and TRBJ2-3, with TRBD2 identical over 8 bases. The CDR3 runs to 15 residues. Unmatched junction bases numbered 6, after V lost 0 bases and J lost 6 bases. Germline-derived CDR1 and CDR2 are SGDLS and YYNGEE. The CDR3 region is CASSVAGTRGDTQYF. The CDR3 DNA sequence: TGTGCCAGCAGCGTAGCAGGGACTAGGGGGGATACGCAGTATTTT.

In the case of this clone: The sample holds other DNA sequences that translate to the same CDR3. In DNA form, the CDR3 reads TGCGCCAGCAGCTTGTTCAGAGAGAACACTGAAGCTTTCTTT. As protein: CASSLFRENTEAFF. The chain carries TRBV5-1 and TRBJ1-1; unclear D gene. The CDR3 is made up of 14 amino acids. V lost 1 base and J lost 1, with 8 bases in between. CDR1 and CDR2 from the germline V gene are SGHRS and YFSETQ.

This clone was picked up a small number of times. The chain links TRBV2 to TRBJ2-3, with 8 bases aligning to TRBD2. Germline-derived CDR1 and CDR2 are SNHLY and FYNNEI. V dropped 4 bases and J dropped 1; count of bases not matched to a gene: 4. This CDR3 is built from 15 residues. In DNA form, the CDR3 reads TGTGCCAGCAGTGCCGGGACTAGAGGCACAGATACGCAGTATTTT. Its translation: CASSAGTRGTDTQYF.